Below, 5 T cell receptor beta chains from the same sample are listed, as sequenced in a study of blood T cell repertoires in COVID-19. Measured with immunoSEQ multiplex PCR; TCRdb has only the in-frame clones, and not every one. Of roughly 290,000 clones in the sample, roughly 85% were seen once. The sample consisted of PBMCs or T cells enriched from blood (not recorded which). These receptors all stem from a man aged 25-45 years who had recovered from COVID-19.

The chain has TRBV18 and TRBJ2-5; D might be TRBD2 (5 bases). CDR3 size: 16 residues. V shed 6 bases and J shed 5 bases, with 22 bases lying between them. CDR1 is KGHSH and CDR2 is LQKENI in the germline V gene. The DNA for the CDR3 is TGTGCCAGCTCGCCTACTAGTTTCGAGGCAGTGGAGACCCAGTACTTC. This codes for CASSPTSFEAVETQYF.

The chain has TRBV7-2 and TRBJ2-7, with 8 nucleotides matching TRBD2. CDR1 is SGHTA, CDR2 FQGNSA, per germline. This CDR3 is built from 16 residues. J lost 8 bases, V lost 2 bases, and 14 bases had no gene match. CDR3 sequence (DNA): TGTGCCAGCAGCTTAAATCGCTTAGCGGGACCCCTCCAGCAGTACTTC. Residues: CASSLNRLAGPLQQYF.

This rearrangement joins TRBV10-2 to TRBJ2-3; the D gene is possibly TRBD2 (7 bases). CDR3 size: 16 residues. Germline V gene sequence: CDR1 WSHSY, CDR2 SAAADI. Trimming removed 0 bases from V and 5 bases from J, with 15 bases in between. The CDR3 DNA reads as TGCGCCAGCAGTGAGTCATGGGGGGGGGCCCAAGATACGCAGTATTTT. It encodes CASSESWGGAQDTQYF.

The rearrangement links TRBV24-1 to TRBJ2-2; D might be TRBD2 (7 bases). Germline V CDR1 and CDR2: KGHDR, SFDVKD. Trimming cost V 4 bases and J 5 bases, with 16 bases left between them. This CDR3 is built from 16 residues. The CDR3 DNA follows: TGTGCCACCAGTGAAGTCGGGGGGCCACGGACCGGGGAGCTGTTTTTT. It is translated as CATSEVGGPRTGELFF.

The chain has TRBV18 and TRBJ2-5, with 9 bases lining up with TRBD2. This CDR3 has 14 residues. Trimming at V came to 4 bases and at J to 5 bases, leaving 5 bases not matched to a gene. The V gene's germline CDR1 is KGHSH and CDR2 LQKENI. CDR3 coding DNA: TGTGCCAGCTCACTGCGGGGGGGAGCGGAGACCCAGTACTTC. Protein sequence: CASSLRGGAETQYF.